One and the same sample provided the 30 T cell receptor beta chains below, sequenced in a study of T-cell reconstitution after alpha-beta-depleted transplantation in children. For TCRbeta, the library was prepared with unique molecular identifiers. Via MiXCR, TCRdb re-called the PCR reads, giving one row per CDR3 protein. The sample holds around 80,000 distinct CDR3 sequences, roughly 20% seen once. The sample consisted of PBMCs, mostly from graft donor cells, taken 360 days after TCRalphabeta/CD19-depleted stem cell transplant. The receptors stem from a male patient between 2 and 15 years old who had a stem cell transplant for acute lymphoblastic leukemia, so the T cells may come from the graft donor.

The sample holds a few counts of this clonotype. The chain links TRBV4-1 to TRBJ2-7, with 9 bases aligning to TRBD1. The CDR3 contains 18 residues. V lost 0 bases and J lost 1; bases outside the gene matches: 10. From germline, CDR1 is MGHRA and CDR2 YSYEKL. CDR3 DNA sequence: TGCGCCAGCAGCCAAGAAGATGGGACAGGGATCCCATCCTACGAGCAGTACTTC. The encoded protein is CASSQEDGTGIPSYEQYF.

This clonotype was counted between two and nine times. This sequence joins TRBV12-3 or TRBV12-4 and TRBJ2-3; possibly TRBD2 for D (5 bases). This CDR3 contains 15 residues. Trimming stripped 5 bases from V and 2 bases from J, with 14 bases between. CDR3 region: CASSAGVPHTDTQYF. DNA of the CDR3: TGTGCCAGCAGTGCCGGGGTCCCCCACACAGATACGCAGTATTTT.

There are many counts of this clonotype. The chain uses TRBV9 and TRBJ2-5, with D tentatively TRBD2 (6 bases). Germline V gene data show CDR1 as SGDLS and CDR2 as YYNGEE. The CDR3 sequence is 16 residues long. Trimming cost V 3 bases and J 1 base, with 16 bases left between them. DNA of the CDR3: TGTGCCAGCAGCGATCGAACCCAGGGAGGCCAAGAGACCCAGTACTTC. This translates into CASSDRTQGGQETQYF.

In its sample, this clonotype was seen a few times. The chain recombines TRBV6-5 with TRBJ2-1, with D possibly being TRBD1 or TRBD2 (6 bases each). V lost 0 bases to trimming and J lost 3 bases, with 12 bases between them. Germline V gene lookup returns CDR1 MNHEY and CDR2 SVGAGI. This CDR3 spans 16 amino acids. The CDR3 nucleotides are TGTGCCAGCAGTTACTCGAAGGGGGGTGGCTACAATGAGCAGTTCTTC. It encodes CASSYSKGGGYNEQFF.

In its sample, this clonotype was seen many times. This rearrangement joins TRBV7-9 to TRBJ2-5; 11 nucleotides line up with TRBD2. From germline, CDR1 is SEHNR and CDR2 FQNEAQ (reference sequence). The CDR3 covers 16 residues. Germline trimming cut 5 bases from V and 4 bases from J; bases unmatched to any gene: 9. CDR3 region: CASSASLAGVRETQYF. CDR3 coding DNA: TGTGCCAGCAGCGCGTCACTAGCGGGAGTTCGAGAGACCCAGTACTTC.

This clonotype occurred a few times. CDR3 nucleotides: TGTGCCAGCAGCTTAGCTCCGGGACTAGGGGTGGACAATGAGCAGTTCTTC. Residues: CASSLAPGLGVDNEQFF. V usage is TRBV7-6 and J usage is TRBJ2-1; 8 bases match TRBD2. The length of the CDR3 is 17 residues. The trim removed 0 bases at V and 5 bases at J, leaving 9 bases unmatched. The germline V gene encodes CDR1 SGHVS and CDR2 FNYEAQ. Full variable domain (missing parts from reference TRBV7-6 and TRBJ2-1): GAGVSQSPRYKVTKRGQDVALRCDPISGHVSLYWYRQALGQGPEFLTYFNYEAQQDKSGLPNDRFSAERPEGSISTLTIQRTEQRDSAMYRCASSLAPGLGVDNEQFFGPGTRLTVL.

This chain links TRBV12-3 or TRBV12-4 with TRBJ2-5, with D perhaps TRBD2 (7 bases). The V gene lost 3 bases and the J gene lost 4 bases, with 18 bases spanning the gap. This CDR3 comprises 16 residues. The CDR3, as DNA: TGTGCCAGCAGTTTGGGGTCCGGGGGGCGTAGAGAGACCCAGTACTTC. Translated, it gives CASSLGSGGRRETQYF.

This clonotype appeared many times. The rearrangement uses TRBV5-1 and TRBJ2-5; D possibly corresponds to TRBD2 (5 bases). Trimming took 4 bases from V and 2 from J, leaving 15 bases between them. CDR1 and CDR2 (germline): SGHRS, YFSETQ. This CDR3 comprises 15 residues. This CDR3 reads CASSPPMGAQETQYF. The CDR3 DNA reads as TGCGCCAGCAGCCCCCCGATGGGAGCACAAGAGACCCAGTACTTC.

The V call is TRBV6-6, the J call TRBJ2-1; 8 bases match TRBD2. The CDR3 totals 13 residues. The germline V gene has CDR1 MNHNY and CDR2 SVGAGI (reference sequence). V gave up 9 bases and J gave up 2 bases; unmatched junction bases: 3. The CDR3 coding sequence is TGTGCCAGTCGGGAGGGCCCCTACAATGAGCAGTTCTTC. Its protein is CASREGPYNEQFF.

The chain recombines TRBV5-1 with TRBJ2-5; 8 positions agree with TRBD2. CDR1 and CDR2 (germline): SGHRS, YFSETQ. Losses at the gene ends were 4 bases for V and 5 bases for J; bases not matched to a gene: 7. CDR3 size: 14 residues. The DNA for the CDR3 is TGCGCCAGCAGCGAGGGGACTAGAGGGGAGACCCAGTACTTC. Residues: CASSEGTRGETQYF.

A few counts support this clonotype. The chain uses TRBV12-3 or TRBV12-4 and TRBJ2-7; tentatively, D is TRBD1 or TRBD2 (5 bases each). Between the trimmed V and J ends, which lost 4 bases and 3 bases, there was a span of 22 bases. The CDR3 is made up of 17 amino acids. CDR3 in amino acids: CASSSPAPGRRLYEQYF. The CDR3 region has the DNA TGTGCCAGCAGTTCCCCTGCCCCGGGACGGCGTCTCTACGAGCAGTACTTC.

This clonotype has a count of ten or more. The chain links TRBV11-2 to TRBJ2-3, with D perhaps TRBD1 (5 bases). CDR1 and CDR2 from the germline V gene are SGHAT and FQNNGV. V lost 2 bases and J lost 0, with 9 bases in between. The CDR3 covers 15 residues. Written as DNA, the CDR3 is TGTGCCAGCAGCTTAACAGGCAGTAGCACAGATACGCAGTATTTT. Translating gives CASSLTGSSTDTQYF.

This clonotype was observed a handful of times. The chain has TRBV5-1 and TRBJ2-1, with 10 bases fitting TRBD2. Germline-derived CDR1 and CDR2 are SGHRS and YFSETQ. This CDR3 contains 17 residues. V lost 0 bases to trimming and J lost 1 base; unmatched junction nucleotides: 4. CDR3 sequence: CASSLAVLAGSYNEQFF. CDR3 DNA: TGCGCCAGCAGCTTGGCTGTACTAGCGGGATCCTACAATGAGCAGTTCTTC.

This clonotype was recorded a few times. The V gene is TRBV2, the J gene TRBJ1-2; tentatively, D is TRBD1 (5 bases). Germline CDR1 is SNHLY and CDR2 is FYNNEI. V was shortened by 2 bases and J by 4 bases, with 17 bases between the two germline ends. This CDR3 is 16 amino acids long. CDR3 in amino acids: CASSESGAWDLYGYTF. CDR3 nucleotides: TGTGCCAGCAGTGAATCTGGGGCTTGGGATCTCTATGGCTACACCTTC. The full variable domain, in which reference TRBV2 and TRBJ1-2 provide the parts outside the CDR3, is EPEVTQTPSHQVTQMGQEVILRCVPISNHLYFYWYRQILGQKVEFLVSFYNNEISEKSEIFDDQFSVERPDGSNFTLKIRSTKLEDSAMYFCASSESGAWDLYGYTFGSGTRLTVV.

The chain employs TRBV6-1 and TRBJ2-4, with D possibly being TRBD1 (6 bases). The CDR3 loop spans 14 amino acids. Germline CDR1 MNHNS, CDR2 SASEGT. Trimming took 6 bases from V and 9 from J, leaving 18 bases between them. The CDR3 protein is CASRSGHVAGIQYF. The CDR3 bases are TGTGCCAGCAGGTCGGGACACGTGGCGGGCATTCAGTACTTC.

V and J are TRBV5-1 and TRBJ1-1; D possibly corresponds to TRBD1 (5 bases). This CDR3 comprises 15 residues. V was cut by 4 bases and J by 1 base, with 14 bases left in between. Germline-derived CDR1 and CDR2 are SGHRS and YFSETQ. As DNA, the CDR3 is TGCGCCAGCAGCCGGCTCGGGGCAGGGAACACTGAAGCTTTCTTT. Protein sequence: CASSRLGAGNTEAFF.

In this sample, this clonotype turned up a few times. CDR3 in amino acids: CSGQGTNTEAFF. DNA of the CDR3: TGCAGCGGACAGGGGACTAACACTGAAGCTTTCTTT. The rearrangement links TRBV29-1 to TRBJ1-1; 8 bases map to TRBD1. V lost 7 bases, J lost 2 bases, and 3 bases stayed unmatched. Germline values: CDR1 SQVTM, CDR2 ANQGSEA. This CDR3 spans 12 amino acids.

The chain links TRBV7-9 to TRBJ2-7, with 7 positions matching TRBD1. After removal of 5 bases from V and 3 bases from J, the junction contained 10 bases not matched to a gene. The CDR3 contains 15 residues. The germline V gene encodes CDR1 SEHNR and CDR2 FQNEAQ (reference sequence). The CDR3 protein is CASSPGTAWDYEQYF. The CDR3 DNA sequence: TGTGCCAGCAGCCCTGGGACAGCGTGGGACTACGAGCAGTACTTC.

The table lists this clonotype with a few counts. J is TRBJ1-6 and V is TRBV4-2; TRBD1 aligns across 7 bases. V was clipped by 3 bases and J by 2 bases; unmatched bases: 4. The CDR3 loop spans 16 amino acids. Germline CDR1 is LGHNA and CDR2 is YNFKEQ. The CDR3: CASSHGQATYNSPLHF. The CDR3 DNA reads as TGTGCCAGCAGCCACGGACAGGCGACCTATAATTCACCCCTCCACTTT.

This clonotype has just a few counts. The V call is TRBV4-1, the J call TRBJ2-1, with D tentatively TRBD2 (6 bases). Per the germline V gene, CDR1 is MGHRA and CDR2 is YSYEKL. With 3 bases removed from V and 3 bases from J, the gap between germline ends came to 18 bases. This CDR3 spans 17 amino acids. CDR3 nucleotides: TGCGCCAGCAGCCACCCGGGACGGTGGAGGGACTACAATGAGCAGTTCTTC. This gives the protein CASSHPGRWRDYNEQFF.

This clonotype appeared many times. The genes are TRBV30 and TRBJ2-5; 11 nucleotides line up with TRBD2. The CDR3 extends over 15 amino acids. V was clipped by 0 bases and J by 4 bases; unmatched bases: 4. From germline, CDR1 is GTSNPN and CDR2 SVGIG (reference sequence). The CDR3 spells CAWSVQLAGAETQYF. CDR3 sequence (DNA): TGTGCCTGGAGTGTACAACTAGCGGGAGCAGAGACCCAGTACTTC.

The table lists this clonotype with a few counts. CDR3 sequence reads: CASSLGPSSGNTIYF. In nucleotides, the CDR3 is TGTGCCAGCAGCCTTGGACCCAGCTCTGGAAACACCATATATTTT. The rearrangement joins TRBV3-1 to TRBJ1-3, with D unresolved. The V and J ends lost 4 bases and 0 bases respectively, with 10 bases between them. This CDR3 region has 15 residues. CDR1 and CDR2 from the germline V gene are LGHDT and YNNKEL (reference sequence).

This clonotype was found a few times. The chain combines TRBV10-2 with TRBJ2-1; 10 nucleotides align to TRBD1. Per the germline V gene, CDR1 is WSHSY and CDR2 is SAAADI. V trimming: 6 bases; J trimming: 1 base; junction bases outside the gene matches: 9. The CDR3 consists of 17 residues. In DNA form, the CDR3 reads TGCGCCAGCAGGGGACAGGGGTCTGTTTGGTCCTACAATGAGCAGTTCTTC. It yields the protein CASRGQGSVWSYNEQFF.

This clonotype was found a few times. In DNA form, the CDR3 reads TGTGCCAGCACCCGGACAGGAAGGGAGTCACCCCTCCACTTT. It yields the protein CASTRTGRESPLHF. The gene calls are TRBV6-1 and TRBJ1-6; 7 positions match TRBD1. Germline-derived CDR1 and CDR2 are MNHNS and SASEGT. The CDR3 totals 14 residues. J gave up 10 bases and V 7 bases, and 10 bases lay outside the gene matches.

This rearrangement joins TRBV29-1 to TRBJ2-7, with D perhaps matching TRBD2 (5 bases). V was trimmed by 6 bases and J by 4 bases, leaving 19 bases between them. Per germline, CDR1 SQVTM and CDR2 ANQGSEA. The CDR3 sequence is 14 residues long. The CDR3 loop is CSVRPSGVSYEQYF. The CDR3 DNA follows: TGCAGCGTCCGTCCGAGCGGAGTCTCTTACGAGCAGTACTTC.

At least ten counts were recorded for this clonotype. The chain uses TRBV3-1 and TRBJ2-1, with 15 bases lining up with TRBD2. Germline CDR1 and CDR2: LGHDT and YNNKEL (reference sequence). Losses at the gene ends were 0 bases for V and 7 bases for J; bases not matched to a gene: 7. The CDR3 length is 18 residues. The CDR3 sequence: CASSQDLGGLAGGNEQFF. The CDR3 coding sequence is TGTGCCAGCAGCCAAGATCTGGGGGGACTAGCGGGAGGAAATGAGCAGTTCTTC.

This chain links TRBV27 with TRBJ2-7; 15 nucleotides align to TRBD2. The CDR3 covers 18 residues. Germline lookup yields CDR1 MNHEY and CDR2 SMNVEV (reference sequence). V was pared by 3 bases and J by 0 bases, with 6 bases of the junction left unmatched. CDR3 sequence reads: CASSFRGLAGGSSYEQYF. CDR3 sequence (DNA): TGTGCCAGCAGTTTCAGAGGACTAGCGGGAGGGAGCTCCTACGAGCAGTACTTC.

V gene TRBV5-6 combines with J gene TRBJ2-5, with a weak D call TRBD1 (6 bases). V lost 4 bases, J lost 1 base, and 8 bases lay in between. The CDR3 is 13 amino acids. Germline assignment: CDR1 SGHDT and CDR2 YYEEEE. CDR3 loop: CASSQTGQETQYF. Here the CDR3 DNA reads TGTGCCAGCAGCCAGACAGGCCAAGAGACCCAGTACTTC.

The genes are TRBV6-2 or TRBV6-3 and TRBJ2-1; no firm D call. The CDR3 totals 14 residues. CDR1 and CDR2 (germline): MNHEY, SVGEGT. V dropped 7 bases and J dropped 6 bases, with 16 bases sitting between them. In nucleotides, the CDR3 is TGTGCCAGCACCCCTTCACTGGGTGGCAATGAGCAGTTCTTC. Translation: CASTPSLGGNEQFF.

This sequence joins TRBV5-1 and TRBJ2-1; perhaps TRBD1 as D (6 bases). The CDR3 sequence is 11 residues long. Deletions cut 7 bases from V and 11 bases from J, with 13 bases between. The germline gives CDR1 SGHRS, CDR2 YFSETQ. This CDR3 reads CASYGQTKQFF. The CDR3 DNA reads TGCGCCAGCTACGGACAGACTAAGCAGTTCTTC.